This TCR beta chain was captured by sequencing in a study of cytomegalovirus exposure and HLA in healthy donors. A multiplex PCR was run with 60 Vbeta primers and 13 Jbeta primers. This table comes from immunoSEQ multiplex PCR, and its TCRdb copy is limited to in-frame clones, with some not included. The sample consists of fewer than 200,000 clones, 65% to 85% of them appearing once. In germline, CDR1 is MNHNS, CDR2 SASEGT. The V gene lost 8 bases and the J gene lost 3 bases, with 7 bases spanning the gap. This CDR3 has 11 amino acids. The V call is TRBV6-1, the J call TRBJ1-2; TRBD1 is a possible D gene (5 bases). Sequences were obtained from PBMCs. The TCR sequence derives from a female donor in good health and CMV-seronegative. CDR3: CASGGDYGYTF. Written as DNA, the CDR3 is TGTGCCAGCGGGGGGGACTATGGCTACACCTTC.